A selection of T cell receptor beta chains follows, all from one sample in a study of identical twins. One entry per CDR3 protein results from TCRdb running MiXCR on the 5' RACE reads. This repertoire shows 200,000 to 250,000 distinct CDR3 sequences, roughly 13% found once; its top ten account for about 4%. The sample also formed part of further work on yellow fever vaccine responses in identical twins.

Sample: memory (CD45RO+) T cells sorted from blood. These receptors came from a woman in her late teens or twenties in good health. CDR3s include the opening cysteine and the closing phenylalanine or tryptophan. The D gene is left open where the match is weak. The size entry is marked missing in some rows and otherwise reads once, few, many or a size class.

>TRBV20-1|-|TRBJ2-5|-
TGCAGTGCTAGAGGAGGGCCCTTAGGAGAGACCCAGTACTTC
CSARGGPLGETQYF
>TRBV3-1|few|TRBJ2-2|TRBD2
TGTGCCAGCAGCGCATCGACTCTAGCGGGGGGCCGTGACGGGGAGCTGTTTTTT
CASSASTLAGGRDGELFF
>TRBV28|many|TRBJ2-7|-
TGTGCCAGCAGTTTAGGTGGGACCCACAACGAGCAGTACTTC
CASSLGGTHNEQYF
>TRBV25-1|-|TRBJ2-3|-
TGTGCCAGCAGTGAGTGGGCAGGGGGCACAGATACGCAGTATTTT
CASSEWAGGTDTQYF
>TRBV28|-|TRBJ2-7|TRBD2
TGTGCCAGCAGTTTATTGGGACTAGCGGGGGGGCTATACGAGCAGTACTTC
CASSLLGLAGGLYEQYF
>TRBV15|few|TRBJ2-2|-
TGTGCCACCAGTCGGCTGGCGAACACCGGGGAGCTGTTTTTT
CATSRLANTGELFF
>TRBV5-1|many|TRBJ1-6|TRBD1
TGCGCCAGCAGCTGGGGGGACAGACCTTGGGGTGGTTCACCCCTCCACTTT
CASSWGDRPWGGSPLHF
>TRBV3-1|few|TRBJ2-1|TRBD2
TGTGCCAGCAGCCGCGGACTAGCGGGGGGTAGCCTGTTCTTC
CASSRGLAGGSLFF
>TRBV11-2|many|TRBJ2-1|TRBD2
TGTGCCAGCAGCCGACGAACCGGGACTAGCGGCTACAATGAGCAGTTCTTC
CASSRRTGTSGYNEQFF
>TRBV6-2/TRBV6-3|-|TRBJ2-7|-
TGTGCCAGCAGTTACCGCGGGAACTACGAGCAGTACTTC
CASSYRGNYEQYF
>TRBV3-1|-|TRBJ2-7|-
TGTGCCAGCAGCCAAGGCAGGGTCTACGAGCAGTACTTC
CASSQGRVYEQYF
>TRBV5-1|many|TRBJ2-7|-
TGCGCCAGCAGCTTGAGTCCGGGACCAAACGAGCAGTACTTC
CASSLSPGPNEQYF
>TRBV15|-|TRBJ2-2|-
TGTGCCACCAGCCAGGGGATTAACACCGGGGAGCTGTTTTTT
CATSQGINTGELFF
>TRBV10-3|few|TRBJ1-1|-
TGTGCCATGCTAACAGGCGCCCCCAGGAACACTGAAGCTTTCTTT
CAMLTGAPRNTEAFF
>TRBV7-8|many|TRBJ1-4|-
TGTGCCAGCAGCTTAAGGGGCGTTGGTGAAAAACTGTTTTTT
CASSLRGVGEKLFF
>TRBV24-1|few|TRBJ2-5|TRBD1
TGTGCCACCAGTGATTCCGCTTGGGACAGGGAGGGAACCCAGTACTTC
CATSDSAWDREGTQYF
>TRBV6-1|-|TRBJ2-5|TRBD1
TGTGCCAGCAGTCATCGCCGGGACAGACAAGAGACCCAGTACTTC
CASSHRRDRQETQYF
>TRBV6-5|-|TRBJ1-4|TRBD1
TGTGCCAGCAGTTACTCGCTGAGGGGGCTTAATGAAAAACTGTTTTTT
CASSYSLRGLNEKLFF
>TRBV10-3|few|TRBJ2-7|TRBD2
TGTGCCTTGTCCCCAGCGGGGGGTTACGAGCAGTACTTC
CALSPAGGYEQYF
>TRBV27|-|TRBJ2-1|TRBD1
TGTGCCAGCTCCCCCAAGGGGGCAATTTACAATGAGCAGTTCTTC
CASSPKGAIYNEQFF
>TRBV6-2/TRBV6-3|few|TRBJ2-2|-
TGTGCCAGCAGTTACACCCTGGGGAACACCGGGGAGCTGTTTTTT
CASSYTLGNTGELFF
>TRBV3-1|-|TRBJ2-5|-
TGTGCCAGCAGCCACCATGGGCAGGGGACTAAAGAGACCCAGTACTTC
CASSHHGQGTKETQYF
>TRBV2|-|TRBJ2-7|-
TGTGCCAGCAGTAATGGCAGGTACTACGAGCAGTACTTC
CASSNGRYYEQYF
>TRBV6-1|-|TRBJ2-3|-
TGTGCCAGCAGTAGTTACCCTAGCACAGATACGCAGTATTTT
CASSSYPSTDTQYF
>TRBV2|-|TRBJ2-7|-
TGTGCCAGCACCACACTGACTCACGGATACGAGCAGTACTTC
CASTTLTHGYEQYF
>TRBV6-2/TRBV6-3|many|TRBJ1-1|TRBD1
TGTGCCAGCAGTTACACCCCTGGGACAGGGGGCACTGAAGCTTTCTTT
CASSYTPGTGGTEAFF
>TRBV6-2/TRBV6-3|-|TRBJ2-7|-
TGTGCCAGCAGCCTAAGCTCCACCCCAGGCTACGAGCAGTACTTC
CASSLSSTPGYEQYF
>TRBV6-2/TRBV6-3|few|TRBJ1-2|TRBD1
TGTGCCAGCAGAGATCCGGGACAGTTGAACTATGGCTACACCTTC
CASRDPGQLNYGYTF
>TRBV5-5|-|TRBJ2-7|-
TGTGCCAGCAGCCCCCCTCCAGGTCCGGTCTCCTACGAGCAGTACTTC
CASSPPPGPVSYEQYF
>TRBV12-3/TRBV12-4|many|TRBJ2-7|-
TGTGCCAGCAGTACGACGGTCGGGTTCTACGAGCAGTACTTC
CASSTTVGFYEQYF
>TRBV12-3/TRBV12-4|many|TRBJ2-3|-
TGTGCCAGCAGCCTTGGGAGTCAGGTGCCAGATACGCAGTATTTT
CASSLGSQVPDTQYF
>TRBV28|many|TRBJ1-1|-
TGTGCCAGCCGACCTAGGGGGTCCACTGAAGCTTTCTTT
CASRPRGSTEAFF
>TRBV20-1|few|TRBJ2-7|-
TGCAGTGCGACACGGGACTCCCTCTCTTACGAGCAGTACTTC
CSATRDSLSYEQYF